This T cell receptor (beta chain) stems from a study of blood T cell repertoires in COVID-19. Turning to the study itself: Sites across the United States, Italy and Spain contributed samples from acute and convalescent COVID-19. Sample material is recorded as cDNA or gDNA derived from T cells, B-cell-depleted T cells, or PBMCs.

In the study's own analysis: By means of reference gene primer amplification, nucleated cell counts were estimated. Generated by immunoSEQ multiplex PCR, the TCRdb table keeps only in-frame clones and is missing some. D and trimming come from the DNA, and the V and J calls and clone size come from that table. The data contain about 270,000 clones, around nine tenths of them seen just once; the ten biggest clones take up approximately 1.5%. Trimming at V came to 1 base and at J to 5 bases, leaving 15 bases not matched to a gene. The V gene's germline CDR1 is SGHNT and CDR2 YENEEA. The CDR3 spans 18 residues.

This TCR derives from a woman between 55 and 75 years old who had recovered from COVID-19. The V and J genes are TRBV11-3 and TRBJ2-7; 9 positions match TRBD1. The sequencing sample was made of peripheral blood. The chain's CDR3 is CASSLGTWGQGPIHEQYF. In DNA, the CDR3 is TGTGCCAGCAGCTTAGGGACTTGGGGACAGGGACCTATCCACGAGCAGTACTTC.